This T cell receptor beta chain was sequenced during a study of blood T cell repertoires in COVID-19. Study in general: The study drew acute and convalescent COVID-19 samples from the United States, Italy and Spain. Sources were T cells, B-cell-depleted T cells, or PBMCs; the material itself was cDNA or gDNA.

The germline V gene has CDR1 MNHEY and CDR2 SVGEGT. Trimming stripped 5 bases from V and 7 bases from J, with 12 bases between. The CDR3 extends over 12 amino acids. The authors' processing: It was from reference gene primer amplification that nucleated cell counts were estimated. TCRdb keeps only in-frame clones here, not all; method: immunoSEQ multiplex PCR. V and J calls and clone size are as listed in that table; D and trimming were resolved from the DNA. Among over 30,000 clones listed, more than 70% were seen once. The sample consisted of peripheral blood. The chain links TRBV6-2 or TRBV6-3 to TRBJ2-7, with TRBD1 as a possible D gene (5 bases). The source of this sequence is a human donor with active COVID-19. The donor label of this sample is uncertain. DNA of the CDR3: TGTGCCAGCAGTCCCCAGGGTTGGGAGCAGTACTTC. Amino acid sequence: CASSPQGWEQYF.